These 20 T cell receptor beta chains originate from one sample sequenced in a study of type 1 and type 2 diabetes patients. PCR was run on genomic DNA. Amplification of the beta chain CDR3 used 30 forward and 13 reverse multiplex primers. A single record per CDR3 protein comes from TCRdb applying MiXCR to the multiplex PCR reads. The sample includes about 270,000 distinct CDR3 sequences, roughly 50% of them seen just once. The material sequenced was peripheral blood mononuclear cells (PBMCs). The receptors come from a man aged 18 to 35 with type 2 diabetes.

The gene calls are TRBV19 and TRBJ1-5; 8 positions agree with TRBD1. This CDR3 region has 12 residues. The ends lost 10 bases at V and 5 bases at J; junction bases unmatched: 4. Per germline, CDR1 LNHDA and CDR2 SQIVND (reference sequence). CDR3 nucleotide sequence: TGTGCCACACAGGGGGGCTATCAGCCCCAGCATTTT. Translation gives CATQGGYQPQHF.

This chain links TRBV11-2 with TRBJ2-7; TRBD1 is a possible D gene (6 bases). This CDR3 spans 12 amino acids. In germline, CDR1 is SGHAT, CDR2 FQNNGV. The ends were cut back, 4 bases at V and 4 bases at J, with 8 bases in the middle. Here the CDR3 reads CASSYGQYEQYF. The CDR3 bases are TGTGCCAGCAGCTACGGACAGTACGAGCAGTACTTC. The whole variable domain, remainder taken from reference TRBV11-2 and TRBJ2-7, is EAGVAQSPRYKIIEKRQSVAFWCNPISGHATLYWYQQILGQGPKLLIQFQNNGVVDDSQLPKDRFSAERLKGVDSTLKIQPAKLEDSAVYLCASSYGQYEQYFGPGTRLTVT.

The V call is TRBV9, the J call TRBJ1-1; D remains unclear. The CDR3 has 14 amino acids. Germline V lookup: CDR1 SGDLS, CDR2 YYNGEE. V dropped 0 bases and J dropped 1 base, with 7 bases sitting between them. This CDR3 is CASSVAIRNTEAFF. CDR3 DNA: TGTGCCAGCAGCGTAGCCATCCGGAACACTGAAGCTTTCTTT.

This rearrangement joins TRBV20-1 to TRBJ1-2; D unresolved. Germline CDR1 and CDR2: DFQATT and SNEGSKA (reference sequence). The CDR3 is 12 amino acids. Trimming cost V 7 bases and J 4 bases, with 13 bases left between them. The CDR3 is CSVRGRVYGYTF. CDR3 coding DNA: TGCAGTGTAAGAGGAAGGGTCTATGGCTACACCTTC.

This clonotype was counted many times. The V call is TRBV19, the J call TRBJ1-2; D is unresolved. The germline CDR1 and CDR2 sequences are LNHDA and SQIVND (reference sequence). V dropped 3 bases and J dropped 3 bases, with 8 bases sitting between them. The CDR3 covers 13 residues. CDR3 in amino acids: CASSIGQDYGYTF. The CDR3 DNA follows: TGTGCCAGTAGTATCGGGCAGGACTATGGCTACACCTTC.

The chain recombines TRBV30 with TRBJ2-5; 7 bases are a match to TRBD1. CDR1 GTSNPN and CDR2 SVGIG come from the germline V gene (reference sequence). Trimming took 7 bases from V and 2 from J; bases not matched to a gene: 10. This CDR3 is 14 amino acids long. The CDR3 spells CAFSSGTAQETQYF. CDR3 DNA sequence: TGTGCCTTTTCTTCCGGGACAGCACAAGAGACCCAGTACTTC.

This clonotype was seen only once. The chain employs TRBV20-1 and TRBJ2-7, with a possible D match to TRBD2 (5 bases). CDR1 is DFQATT, CDR2 SNEGSKA, per germline (reference sequence). CDR3 length: 15 residues. V was shortened by 5 bases and J by 3 bases, with 20 bases between the two germline ends. The CDR3 region is CSAYETRLGSYEQYF. The CDR3 nucleotides read TGCAGTGCTTACGAGACCAGACTGGGGAGCTACGAGCAGTACTTC.

A few counts support this clonotype. This rearrangement joins TRBV19 to TRBJ2-1; no clear D. The CDR3 is 13 residues long. In germline, CDR1 is LNHDA, CDR2 SQIVND (reference sequence). The V end was cut by 5 bases, the J end by 8 bases, with 13 bases between. CDR3 loop: CASSLGLIDEQFF. In nucleotides, the CDR3 is TGTGCCAGTAGTCTAGGGTTGATCGATGAGCAGTTCTTC.

The V call is TRBV4-1, the J call TRBJ2-7; D may be TRBD1 (6 bases). Germline V gene sequence: CDR1 MGHRA, CDR2 YSYEKL. Trimming removed 4 bases at V and 5 bases at J, with 18 bases between. This CDR3 contains 15 residues. This chain's CDR3 is CASSPQGWGWDEQYF. The CDR3 coding sequence is TGCGCCAGCAGCCCTCAGGGGTGGGGTTGGGACGAGCAGTACTTC.

The rearrangement uses TRBV19 and TRBJ1-1, with 7 bases identical to TRBD1. This CDR3 is 12 amino acids long. V was pared by 5 bases and J by 8 bases, with 5 bases of the junction left unmatched. Germline-derived CDR1 and CDR2 are LNHDA and SQIVND (reference sequence). The CDR3 nucleotides are TGTGCCAGTAGTCACCGACAGGGAGAAGCTTTCTTT. Its protein product is CASSHRQGEAFF.

This clonotype was recorded a few times. V usage is TRBV13 and J usage is TRBJ1-6; TRBD1 agrees at 8 bases. V was clipped by 7 bases and J by 7 bases; unmatched bases: 6. Germline CDR1 reads PRHDT; CDR2 reads FYEKMQ (reference sequence). The CDR3 has 14 residues. CDR3 amino acids: CASTTQGGNSPLHF. CDR3 bases: TGTGCCAGCACCACACAGGGGGGGAATTCACCCCTCCACTTT.

The chain links TRBV2 to TRBJ2-7; D may be TRBD1 (5 bases). Germline V gene data show CDR1 as SNHLY and CDR2 as FYNNEI. There are 13 residues in the CDR3. The germline V and J ends were trimmed by 7 bases and 2 bases, with 12 bases remaining between them. The CDR3: CASKQDTAYEQYF. The DNA for the CDR3 is TGTGCCAGCAAACAGGACACAGCCTACGAGCAGTACTTC.

This clonotype was counted only a few times. The rearrangement uses TRBV28 and TRBJ1-1; D ambiguous. V lost 7 bases and J lost 0, with 6 bases in between. The germline V gene has CDR1 MDHEN and CDR2 SYDVKM. The CDR3 runs 12 residues. CDR3 sequence: CASIGMNTEAFF. As DNA, the CDR3 is TGTGCCAGCATCGGCATGAACACTGAAGCTTTCTTT. The full variable domain, rest sourced from reference TRBV28 and TRBJ1-1, is DVKVTQSSRYLVKRTGEKVFLECVQDMDHENMFWYRQDPGLGLRLIYFSYDVKMKEKGDIPEGYSVSREKKERFSLILESASTNQTSMYLCASIGMNTEAFFGQGTRLTVV.

The chain has TRBV12-3 or TRBV12-4 and TRBJ2-5; D remains ambiguous. The CDR3 length is 14 residues. Trimming left V 2 bases short and J 1 base short, with 8 bases between. The CDR3 sequence: CASSLLGIQETQYF. CDR3 DNA sequence: TGTGCCAGCAGTTTATTGGGGATCCAAGAGACCCAGTACTTC.

This clonotype has more than one count but fewer than ten. For the CDR3, the DNA is TGTGCCTCCAGTGGGGGAAGCAATCAGCCCCAGCATTTT. It specifies CASSGGSNQPQHF. This sequence joins TRBV2 and TRBJ1-5, with a tentative D call TRBD1 (5 bases). Germline CDR1 is SNHLY and CDR2 is FYNNEI. This CDR3 is built from 13 residues. Deletions cut 11 bases from V and 1 base from J, with 12 bases between.

J is TRBJ1-4 and V is TRBV25-1; possible D gene TRBD1, 5 bases. The CDR3 sequence is 16 residues long. The V gene's germline CDR1 is MGHDK and CDR2 SYGVNS. V was pared by 0 bases and J by 5 bases, with 13 bases between. In nucleotides, the CDR3 is TGTGCCAGCAGTGAATATCGGGACGGAGTGAATGAAAAACTGTTTTTT. Encoded protein: CASSEYRDGVNEKLFF.

V usage is TRBV2 and J usage is TRBJ1-4; 9 nucleotides align to TRBD1. Germline CDR1 and CDR2: SNHLY and FYNNEI. With V trimmed by 6 bases and J by 8 bases, 16 bases remained unmatched. This CDR3 comprises 17 residues. CDR3: CASSERPGQGAGEKLFF. The DNA for the CDR3 is TGTGCCAGCAGCGAACGCCCGGGACAGGGTGCAGGAGAAAAACTGTTTTTT. Full variable domain (remainder filled in from reference TRBV2 and TRBJ1-4): EPEVTQTPSHQVTQMGQEVILRCVPISNHLYFYWYRQILGQKVEFLVSFYNNEISEKSEIFDDQFSVERPDGSNFTLKIRSTKLEDSAMYFCASSERPGQGAGEKLFFGSGTQLSVL.

J is TRBJ1-2 and V is TRBV20-1; 7 bases align to TRBD1. The CDR3 consists of 12 residues. V gave up 6 bases and J gave up 3 bases; unmatched junction bases: 4. CDR1 DFQATT and CDR2 SNEGSKA come from the germline V gene (reference sequence). The CDR3: CSARQGDYGYTF. The CDR3 DNA reads as TGCAGTGCAAGACAGGGAGACTATGGCTACACCTTC.

This clonotype has more than one count but fewer than ten. The rearrangement joins TRBV30 to TRBJ2-2; 9 bases match TRBD2. This CDR3 is built from 16 residues. Germline CDR1 and CDR2: GTSNPN and SVGIG (reference sequence). Trimming cost V 1 base and J 1 base; bases outside gene matches: 4. The CDR3 loop is CAWSGLAGKNTGELFF. The CDR3 DNA reads TGTGCCTGGAGTGGGCTAGCGGGAAAGAACACCGGGGAGCTGTTTTTT.

Only a few counts were recorded for this clonotype. The chain combines TRBV29-1 with TRBJ2-5; perhaps TRBD1 as D (5 bases). The CDR3 covers 12 residues. From germline, CDR1 is SQVTM and CDR2 ANQGSEA. Trimming removed 4 bases from V and 3 bases from J, with 9 bases in between. The chain's CDR3 is CSVAVGEETQYF. CDR3 nucleotide sequence: TGCAGCGTTGCTGTAGGGGAAGAGACCCAGTACTTC.